Presented here are 17 T cell receptor beta chains from one specimen sequenced in a study of STAT3 mutations in large granular lymphocyte leukemia. Findings and caveats of the study: At least one immunodominant TCR beta clonotype appeared in every T-cell large granular lymphocyte leukemia patient.

Clones were read by immunoSEQ multiplex PCR, and TCRdb kept only the in-frame ones, dropping some. The table includes approximately 13,000 clones, over 70% detected once. Their target antigens are unknown. Material for sequencing was peripheral blood mononuclear cells. Receptor source: a man aged 60-69 years with T-cell large granular lymphocyte leukemia. Some clones in this sample may be carry-over from other donors' samples.

This chain links TRBV5-4 with TRBJ2-5; 8 bases align to TRBD1. Germline-derived CDR1 and CDR2 are SGHNT and YYREEE (reference sequence). J gave up 5 bases and V 1 base, and 7 bases lay outside the gene matches. The CDR3 spans 15 residues. DNA for the CDR3: TGTGCCAGCAGCTTGTCAGGGGGCTCAGGGGAGACCCAGTACTTC. It translates to CASSLSGGSGETQYF. The full variable domain, rest sourced from reference TRBV5-4 and TRBJ2-5, is ETGVTQSPTHLIKTRGQQVTLRCSSQSGHNTVSWYQQALGQGPQFIFQYYREEENGRGNFPPRFSGLQFPNYSSELNVNALELDDSALYLCASSLSGGSGETQYFGPGTRLLVL.

The chain uses TRBV5-8 and TRBJ2-5, with 8 bases matching TRBD1. Trimming took 3 bases from V and 4 from J; bases not matched to a gene: 11. CDR1 is SGHTS, CDR2 YDEGEE, per germline. There are 16 residues in the CDR3. CDR3 coding DNA: TGTGCCAGCAGCTCGGGGGTGGACAGGGCGGGAGAGACCCAGTACTTC. As protein: CASSSGVDRAGETQYF.

This clone was detected once. The chain recombines TRBV2 with TRBJ2-7; 14 nucleotides agree with TRBD2. Unmatched junction bases numbered 13, after V lost 5 bases and J lost 4 bases. The CDR3 has 18 amino acids. The germline CDR1 and CDR2 sequences are SNHLY and FYNNEI. The CDR3 DNA is TGTGCCAGCAGTAAGGACAGGCGGAGACTAGCGGGAGGGTACGAGCAGTACTTC. Translation gives CASSKDRRRLAGGYEQYF.

The chain recombines TRBV5-1 with TRBJ2-1, with D perhaps matching TRBD1 (5 bases). V shed 1 base and J shed 7 bases, with 9 bases lying between them. The CDR3 runs to 13 residues. Germline V CDR1 and CDR2: SGHRS, YFSETQ. The CDR3 reads CASSLSTGNEQFF. In DNA form, the CDR3 reads TGCGCCAGCAGCTTGAGCACAGGTAATGAGCAGTTCTTC.

CDR3 DNA sequence: TGTGCCAGCAGTCCTCAGGGGTTCGGCACAGATACGCAGTATTTT. Translation gives CASSPQGFGTDTQYF. The chain is built from TRBV2 and TRBJ2-3; D is possibly TRBD1 (6 bases). The ends were cut back, 5 bases at V and 1 base at J, with 13 bases in the middle. The CDR3 covers 15 residues. Looked up from germline, CDR1 is SNHLY and CDR2 is FYNNEI.

The chain links TRBV30 to TRBJ2-2; 10 bases map to TRBD1. The CDR3 sequence is 14 residues long. Germline V gives CDR1 GTSNPN, CDR2 SVGIG (reference sequence). Germline trimming cut 2 bases from V and 5 bases from J; bases unmatched to any gene: 2. The DNA of the CDR3 is TGTGCCTGGAGTAGGACAGGGGGGACCGGGGAGCTGTTTTTT. Protein product: CAWSRTGGTGELFF.

The chain combines TRBV20-1 with TRBJ2-5; D ambiguous. V was clipped by 7 bases and J by 0 bases, with 6 bases between them. Per germline, CDR1 DFQATT and CDR2 SNEGSKA (reference sequence). The CDR3 consists of 11 residues. The CDR3 DNA reads as TGCAGTGGGGAAAACCAAGAGACCCAGTACTTC. Amino acids: CSGENQETQYF.

This chain joins TRBV7-3 and TRBJ2-7; D not resolved. CDR3 length: 13 amino acids. Between the trimmed V and J ends, which lost 5 bases and 6 bases, there was a span of 14 bases. The germline CDR1 and CDR2 sequences are SGHTA and FQGTGA. The CDR3 region is CASSQHRRAEQYF. CDR3 in DNA: TGTGCCAGCAGCCAACACAGAAGGGCCGAGCAGTACTTC.

This rearrangement joins TRBV7-9 to TRBJ1-1; no clear D. Trimming shortened V by 1 base and J by 2 bases, and 8 bases separated the two germline ends. Germline values: CDR1 SEHNR, CDR2 FQNEAQ (reference sequence). The CDR3 has 14 residues. In DNA form, the CDR3 reads TGTGCCAGCAGCTTAGGGGGTTACAACACTGAAGCTTTCTTT. Amino acids: CASSLGGYNTEAFF.

This chain joins TRBV7-9 and TRBJ2-6; TRBD1 matches 8 bases. This CDR3 comprises 17 residues. The V and J ends lost 1 base and 2 bases, in that order; junction bases with no gene match: 4. CDR1 is SEHNR and CDR2 is FQNEAQ in the germline V gene (reference sequence). CDR3 residues: CASSLVGRGPGANVLTF. The CDR3 bases are TGTGCCAGCAGCTTAGTCGGCAGGGGGCCTGGGGCCAACGTCCTGACTTTC.

The V gene is TRBV7-9, the J gene TRBJ1-3, with TRBD1 matching over 12 bases. V lost 5 bases to trimming and J lost 0 bases; unmatched junction nucleotides: 11. CDR1 SEHNR and CDR2 FQNEAQ come from the germline V gene (reference sequence). The CDR3 spans 19 residues. The CDR3 reads CASSALPGQGALSGNTIYF. As DNA, the CDR3 is TGTGCCAGCAGCGCCCTACCGGGACAGGGGGCCCTCTCTGGAAACACCATATATTTT.

The chain carries TRBV30 and TRBJ1-4; no definite D call. The CDR3 length is 14 residues. V was trimmed by 1 base and J by 3 bases, leaving 9 bases between them. Germline assignment: CDR1 GTSNPN and CDR2 SVGIG (reference sequence). The CDR3 loop is CAWSGAKANEKLFF. CDR3 in DNA: TGTGCCTGGAGTGGGGCTAAGGCTAATGAAAAACTGTTTTTT.

This clone has just a few counts. The chain couples TRBV5-1 to TRBJ1-4; 7 nucleotides agree with TRBD1. V dropped 4 bases and J dropped 8; count of bases not matched to a gene: 11. The CDR3 covers 15 residues. CDR1 SGHRS and CDR2 YFSETQ come from the germline V gene. The CDR3 DNA sequence: TGCGCCAGCAGCGGAGAGACAGGGTTGATAGAAAAACTGTTTTTT. It codes for CASSGETGLIEKLFF. Variable domain in full (rest from reference TRBV5-1 and TRBJ1-4): KAGVTQTPRYLIKTRGQQVTLSCSPISGHRSVSWYQQTPGQGLQFLFEYFSETQRNKGNFPGRFSGRQFSNSRSEMNVSTLELGDSALYLCASSGETGLIEKLFFGSGTQLSVL.

The CDR3 protein is CAISEGWSSHQETQYF. The CDR3 DNA reads TGTGCCATCAGTGAGGGTTGGTCTAGCCACCAAGAGACCCAGTACTTC. The chain recombines TRBV10-3 with TRBJ2-5, with D possibly being TRBD2 (5 bases). CDR1 and CDR2 (germline): ENHRY, SYGVKD. This CDR3 contains 16 residues. V was clipped by 2 bases and J by 0 bases, with 13 bases between them.

In this sample, this clone turned up once. V and J are TRBV28 and TRBJ2-7; D remains unclear. The germline CDR1 and CDR2 sequences are MDHEN and SYDVKM. This CDR3 spans 14 amino acids. The ends were cut back, 4 bases at V and 5 bases at J, with 15 bases in the middle. CDR3 loop: CASSYPPAPHEQYF. The DNA of the CDR3 is TGTGCCAGCAGTTACCCCCCGGCCCCCCACGAGCAGTACTTC. Full variable domain (outside the CDR3, taken from reference TRBV28 and TRBJ2-7): DVKVTQSSRYLVKRTGEKVFLECVQDMDHENMFWYRQDPGLGLRLIYFSYDVKMKEKGDIPEGYSVSREKKERFSLILESASTNQTSMYLCASSYPPAPHEQYFGPGTRLTVT.

This clone has just a few counts. V gene TRBV6-1 combines with J gene TRBJ2-5, with no clear D. This CDR3 contains 15 residues. V was pared by 2 bases and J by 1 base, with 11 bases between. Germline V CDR1 and CDR2: MNHNS, SASEGT. Written as DNA, the CDR3 is TGTGCCAGCAGTGAATTGTACCGCCTCCAAGAGACCCAGTACTTC. Translation gives CASSELYRLQETQYF.

This chain connects TRBV28 to TRBJ2-3; possible D gene TRBD2, 5 bases. Germline V CDR1 and CDR2: MDHEN, SYDVKM. Trimming removed 6 bases at V and 2 bases at J, with 21 bases between. This CDR3 is built from 17 residues. Here the CDR3 reads CASSYGILKLLTDTQYF. The CDR3 DNA sequence: TGTGCCAGCAGCTACGGGATCCTCAAACTACTCACAGATACGCAGTATTTT.